In its sample, the clone carrying this T cell receptor (beta chain) was seen a few times. The sample originates from a study of identical twins. Trimming removed 2 bases from V and 4 bases from J, with 14 bases in between. The CDR3 covers 15 residues. Looked up from germline, CDR1 is MNHNS and CDR2 is SASEGT. TCRdb re-called the 5' RACE reads with MiXCR, one entry per CDR3 protein. The table records 250,000 to 350,000 distinct CDR3 sequences, more than 6.5% of them present only once. This sample also belongs to another study, concerning yellow fever vaccine responses in identical twins.

Material for sequencing was memory (CD45RO+) T cells sorted from blood. This receptor was identified in a woman aged 18-35 years in good health. The V and J genes are TRBV6-1 and TRBJ1-1; D is undetermined. CDR3 bases: TGTGCCAGCAGTGAAAGATCCACCCTGAGCACTGAAGCTTTCTTT. It codes for CASSERSTLSTEAFF.